The TCR beta chain described here comes from a study of CD8 T cells in Susac syndrome. Random hexamers primed reverse transcription of about 0.5 to 1 ug RNA. TCRdb passed the immunoSEQ multiplex PCR reads through MiXCR, listing each CDR3 protein once. The sample has under 150,000 distinct CDR3 sequences; around 94% are singletons. From germline, CDR1 is MNHEY and CDR2 SMNVEV (reference sequence). The ends were cut back, 7 bases at V and 8 bases at J, with 9 bases in the middle. There are 11 residues in the CDR3. The chain is built from TRBV27 and TRBJ2-1; D could derive from TRBD1 or TRBD2 (5 bases each). The source is a human donor in good health. Sequencing was carried out using CD8+ T cells from PBMCs. The CDR3 is CASIWGYEQFF. The CDR3 DNA follows: TGTGCCAGCATCTGGGGGTATGAGCAGTTCTTC.